This TCR beta chain originates from a study of OX40 agonist ivuxolimab in advanced cancers. In this sample, this clone turned up a few times. No conserved phenylalanine or tryptophan is present at the end of the CDR3, so a read error is the likely explanation. Because the CDR3's place on the DNA is in doubt, the DNA is left out and the CDR3 is given as listed by TCRdb. Clones were sequenced by immunoSEQ multiplex PCR, and TCRdb holds only the in-frame ones, with some missing. The sample includes roughly 28,000 clones, roughly 84% of them seen just once. Germline V gives CDR1 MGHRA, CDR2 YSYEKL. Counting both end residues, the CDR3 totals 8 amino acids.

V gene TRBV4-1 combines with J gene TRBJ1-2. The TCR comes from an adult with an advanced solid tumor such as melanoma, head and neck, liver or kidney cancer. The sample was CD4+ or CD8+ T cells sorted from blood, taken in a trial of the OX40 agonist ivuxolimab. CDR3 region: CASSHHLT.